The rows below give T cell receptor beta chains drawn from one sample of a study of T cell repertoires in cytomegalovirus infection. These receptors' targets are unknown. TCRdb re-analysed the reads in MiXCR, keeping a single row per CDR3 protein. The sample contains fewer than 1,000,000 distinct CDR3 sequences, roughly 30% of which appear only once. This specimen consisted of cultured CD8+ T cells from PBMCs, obtained from culture after CMV antigen stimulation. These receptors originate from a human donor in good health (CMV status not recorded). Some clones in this sample may be carry-over from other donors' samples. The CDR3 runs from the conserved cysteine through the conserved F or W. The D gene is left open where the match is weak. Size is omitted from some rows. Given values are once, few, many or a class for expanded clones.

v_call	j_call	clone_size	d_call	cdr3_aa	cdr3_nt
TRBV27	TRBJ1-6	few	NA	CASSPGVNSPLHF	TGTGCCAGCAGTCCAGGGGTAAATTCACCCCTCCACTTT
TRBV6-6	TRBJ1-4	NA	NA	CASSYSYQSKEGFNEKLFF	TGTGCCAGCAGTTACTCGTACCAGTCAAAGGAGGGGTTTAATGAAAAACTGTTTTTT
TRBV15	TRBJ2-3	NA	TRBD2	CATSPSGGRGDTQYF	TGTGCCACCAGCCCGAGCGGGGGCCGGGGAGATACGCAGTATTTT
TRBV5-5	TRBJ2-5	NA	NA	CASRDGGGQETQYF	TGTGCCAGCAGAGACGGAGGGGGACAAGAGACCCAGTACTTC
TRBV7-6	TRBJ2-5	few	NA	CASSLRGRVRF	TGTGCCAGCAGCTTACGGGGCAGGGTGAGATTC
TRBV7-6	TRBJ1-5	few	NA	CASSPEGGLYQPQHF	TGTGCCAGCAGCCCCGAGGGAGGGTTGTATCAGCCCCAGCATTTT
TRBV6-1	TRBJ1-1	few	NA	CASLRGRVNTEAFF	TGTGCCAGCCTCAGGGGCAGGGTGAACACTGAAGCTTTCTTT
TRBV7-6	TRBJ1-5	NA	NA	CASRRTANSNQPQHF	TGTGCCAGCAGACGGACAGCAAATAGCAATCAGCCCCAGCATTTT
TRBV12-3/TRBV12-4	TRBJ2-3	NA	NA	CASSPPYGRTDTQYF	TGTGCCAGCAGCCCTCCTTATGGGCGCACAGATACGCAGTATTTT
TRBV14	TRBJ2-7	few	NA	CASSQEDDYEQYF	TGTGCCAGCAGCCAAGAGGACGACTACGAGCAGTACTTC
TRBV5-6	TRBJ1-2	NA	NA	CASSRAVYGYTF	TGTGCCAGCAGCCGGGCGGTGTATGGCTACACCTTC
TRBV7-9	TRBJ1-1	NA	NA	CASSLVVGQDSFF	TGTGCCAGCAGCTTAGTCGTTGGGCAGGATTCTTTCTTT
TRBV5-1	TRBJ2-3	NA	NA	CASSFGEHSTDTQYF	TGCGCCAGCAGCTTCGGGGAGCACAGCACAGATACGCAGTATTTT
TRBV9	TRBJ2-1	NA	NA	CVSKGVYNEQFF	TGTGTCAGCAAAGGGGTCTACAATGAGCAGTTCTTC
TRBV12-3/TRBV12-4	TRBJ2-3	NA	NA	CASSTVLTDTQYF	TGTGCCAGCAGTACTGTACTTACAGATACGCAGTATTTT
TRBV11-1	TRBJ2-7	NA	TRBD1	CASSLAFTLFRGQNYEQYF	TGTGCCAGCAGCTTAGCTTTTACCCTCTTCCGGGGACAGAACTACGAGCAGTACTTC
TRBV18	TRBJ2-1	NA	NA	CASSPPRKTSSYNEQFF	TGTGCCAGCTCACCACCGAGGAAAACGAGCTCCTACAATGAGCAGTTCTTC
TRBV6-6	TRBJ1-1	few	TRBD1	CASSYYFGQGSTEAFF	TGTGCCAGCAGTTACTATTTCGGACAGGGGAGCACTGAAGCTTTCTTT
TRBV12-3/TRBV12-4	TRBJ1-1	NA	TRBD1	CASSQQGRVTEAFF	TGTGCCAGCAGCCAACAGGGGAGGGTTACTGAAGCTTTCTTT
TRBV7-6	TRBJ2-1	few	NA	CASSLAQGHSYNEQFF	TGTGCCAGCAGCTTAGCCCAGGGCCACTCCTACAATGAGCAGTTCTTC
TRBV4-1	TRBJ2-1	NA	NA	CASSQELVGGLNNEQFF	TGCGCCAGCAGCCAAGAATTAGTAGGAGGGTTGAACAATGAGCAGTTCTTC
TRBV7-2	TRBJ1-2	many	NA	CASSAKTRVYGYTF	TGTGCCAGCAGCGCCAAAACCCGGGTCTATGGCTACACCTTC
TRBV7-8	TRBJ2-1	NA	TRBD2	CASSLAPPSGNEQFF	TGTGCCAGCAGCTTAGCCCCCCCTAGCGGGAATGAGCAGTTCTTC
TRBV7-9	TRBJ1-1	NA	NA	CASSPTGKSEAFF	TGTGCCAGCAGCCCGACCGGGAAAAGTGAAGCTTTCTTT
TRBV27	TRBJ2-7	few	TRBD1	CASSPGQGRAEQYF	TGTGCCAGCAGCCCGGGACAGGGACGGGCCGAGCAGTACTTC
TRBV4-2	TRBJ2-7	once	NA	CASSQEPGVTTYEQYF	TGTGCCAGCAGCCAAGAGCCAGGGGTCACAACCTACGAGCAGTACTTC
TRBV10-3	TRBJ1-2	few	NA	CATNGNSLNYGYTF	TGTGCCACCAACGGGAACAGTCTGAACTATGGCTACACCTTC
TRBV19	TRBJ1-1	NA	NA	CASSTGITEAFF	TGTGCCAGCAGCACGGGTATCACTGAAGCTTTCTTT
TRBV18	TRBJ2-3	NA	TRBD2	CASSPLLAGVTGQYF	TGTGCCAGCTCACCACTACTAGCGGGGGTTACGGGGCAGTATTTT
TRBV7-8	TRBJ1-2	NA	TRBD1	CASSFGTVYGYTF	TGTGCCAGCAGCTTCGGGACAGTCTATGGCTACACCTTC
TRBV28	TRBJ2-6	NA	NA	CASSLRGGPGANVLTF	TGTGCCAGCAGTTTAAGGGGAGGTCCTGGGGCCAACGTCCTGACTTTC
TRBV7-3	TRBJ2-3	NA	NA	CASSPGTNTFLRTDTQYF	TGTGCCAGCAGCCCAGGGACAAACACCTTCCTTAGGACAGATACGCAGTATTTT
TRBV7-9	TRBJ2-5	few	TRBD2	CASSFRAAGGQETQYF	TGTGCCAGCAGCTTCCGAGCAGCGGGGGGACAAGAGACCCAGTACTTC
TRBV27	TRBJ1-6	NA	NA	CASSLPPAGLDSPLHF	TGTGCCAGCAGTTTGCCCCCGGCAGGGTTGGATTCACCCCTCCACTTT
TRBV7-2	TRBJ1-2	once	NA	CASSPGEPGGYTF	TGTGCCAGCAGCCCAGGGGAGCCGGGAGGCTACACCTTC
TRBV13	TRBJ2-1	NA	NA	CASSFPTGHNEQFF	TGTGCCAGCAGCTTCCCGACTGGACACAATGAGCAGTTCTTC
TRBV27	TRBJ2-1	once	NA	CASSLGPSGYNEQFF	TGTGCCAGCAGTTTGGGGCCCTCAGGCTACAATGAGCAGTTCTTC
TRBV3-1	TRBJ1-1	few	TRBD1	CASSPIEGQGARTEAFF	TGTGCCAGCAGTCCAATTGAGGGACAGGGGGCGCGGACTGAAGCTTTCTTT
TRBV12-3/TRBV12-4	TRBJ2-5	NA	NA	CATMTGGRETQYF	TGTGCCACTATGACTGGGGGGCGAGAGACCCAGTACTTC
TRBV11-2	TRBJ1-2	NA	TRBD1	CASSLGGTGGTYGYTF	TGTGCCAGCAGCTTAGGGGGCACAGGGGGCACGTATGGCTACACCTTC
TRBV7-8	TRBJ1-1	few	NA	CASRKTDSATEAFF	TGTGCCAGCAGGAAGACCGACTCGGCCACTGAAGCTTTCTTT
TRBV19	TRBJ1-1	once	NA	CATSTRLVAFF	TGTGCCACTTCGACACGACTGGTGGCTTTCTTT
TRBV7-9	TRBJ2-2	NA	TRBD1	CASSRTGRHTGELFF	TGTGCCAGCAGCCGGACAGGACGACACACCGGGGAGCTGTTTTTT
TRBV19	TRBJ1-5	NA	TRBD1	CASRAGGWGNQPQHF	TGTGCCAGTCGGGCAGGGGGTTGGGGCAATCAGCCCCAGCATTTT
TRBV5-4	TRBJ2-3	NA	TRBD1	CASSKGDRVTDTQYF	TGTGCCAGCAGCAAGGGGGACAGGGTGACAGATACGCAGTATTTT